This T cell receptor (beta chain) was recorded in a study of blood T cells in healthy people across ages. For the second PCR, which ran for about 7 to 11 cycles, a sample-barcoded 5' primer and a J-beta primer mix were used. TCRdb independently ran MiXCR on the 5' RACE reads; one entry per CDR3 protein. This sample has around 820,000 distinct CDR3 sequences, with 20% to 25% found just once. Study results and caveats: PBMC samples, being unsorted, prevented any conclusive comparison of naive and antigen-experienced cells. Age brought a roughly linear fall in TCR beta diversity measured per million T cells.

This clonotype was recorded many times. Its antigen is not identified. These data were likewise used in another study, on T cells of mothers and their children.

This clonotype was sampled from a boy between 10 and 17 years old in good health. The sequencing sample was made of blood.

The CDR3 spells CSVAGTGVDQPQHF. In DNA form, the CDR3 reads TGCAGCGTTGCAGGGACAGGGGTTGATCAGCCCCAGCATTTT. The V and J genes are TRBV29-1 and TRBJ1-5; 10 bases line up with TRBD1. V trimming: 4 bases; J trimming: 5 bases; junction bases outside the gene matches: 5. The CDR3 is made up of 14 amino acids. Germline CDR1 reads SQVTM; CDR2 reads ANQGSEA.